A selection of T cell receptor beta chains follows, all from one sample in a study of blood T cell repertoires in COVID-19. TCRdb keeps only in-frame clones here, not all; method: immunoSEQ multiplex PCR. Here the sample spans some 150,000 clones, around 82% being singletons. Material: peripheral blood. These receptors came from a man aged 60-69 years with active or convalescent COVID-19. CDR3s include the opening cysteine and the closing phenylalanine or tryptophan. A D gene is named only where the DNA matches it firmly. The size of a clone is reported for some rows only, either as once, few or many, or as a class for expanded clones.

CDR3 protein: CASSKLQGGSGEAFF; CDR3 DNA: TGTGCCAGCAGTAAACTCCAGGGCGGATCGGGTGAAGCTTTCTTT; D gene: -; J gene: TRBJ1-1; clone size: -; V gene: TRBV6-5
CDR3 protein: CASSLSSGPNNEQFF; CDR3 DNA: TGTGCCAGCAGTTTATCTAGCGGGCCAAACAATGAGCAGTTCTTC; D gene: TRBD2; J gene: TRBJ2-1; clone size: -; V gene: TRBV27
CDR3 protein: CSVERQANTEAFF; CDR3 DNA: TGCAGCGTTGAAAGGCAGGCGAACACTGAAGCTTTCTTT; D gene: -; J gene: TRBJ1-1; clone size: -; V gene: TRBV29-1
CDR3 protein: CAISEGTGGTDTQYF; CDR3 DNA: TGTGCCATCAGTGAGGGAACAGGGGGTACAGATACGCAGTATTTT; D gene: TRBD1; J gene: TRBJ2-3; clone size: -; V gene: TRBV10-3
CDR3 protein: CAWSAGYPYSNQPQHF; CDR3 DNA: TGTGCCTGGAGTGCAGGGTATCCCTATAGCAATCAGCCCCAGCATTTT; D gene: -; J gene: TRBJ1-5; clone size: -; V gene: TRBV30
CDR3 protein: CASSSDTYQPQHF; CDR3 DNA: TGTGCCAGTAGTAGCGACACCTATCAGCCCCAGCATTTT; D gene: -; J gene: TRBJ1-5; clone size: many; V gene: TRBV19
CDR3 protein: CSVQRDNSYEQYF; CDR3 DNA: TGCAGCGTTCAACGGGACAACTCCTACGAGCAGTACTTC; D gene: -; J gene: TRBJ2-7; clone size: -; V gene: TRBV29-1
CDR3 protein: CASTGTGDGDSPLHF; CDR3 DNA: TGTGCCAGCACCGGGACAGGCGACGGAGATTCACCCCTCCACTTT; D gene: TRBD1; J gene: TRBJ1-6; clone size: -; V gene: TRBV7-9
CDR3 protein: CASSPGREGVQETQYF; CDR3 DNA: TGTGCCAGCAGCCCAGGGAGGGAGGGCGTCCAAGAGACCCAGTACTTC; D gene: TRBD2; J gene: TRBJ2-5; clone size: -; V gene: TRBV3-1/TRBV3-2
CDR3 protein: CASSYSRGTGNTIYF; CDR3 DNA: TGTGCCAGCAGTTACTCGAGAGGGACTGGAAACACCATATATTTT; D gene: -; J gene: TRBJ1-3; clone size: -; V gene: TRBV6-5
CDR3 protein: CACRGPLAGETQYF; CDR3 DNA: TGTGCCTGCAGGGGCCCACTAGCGGGGGAGACCCAGTACTTC; D gene: TRBD2; J gene: TRBJ2-5; clone size: -; V gene: TRBV28
CDR3 protein: CASSQGSGTGDGMFF; CDR3 DNA: TGTGCCAGCAGCCAAGGAAGCGGGACAGGGGACGGGATGTTCTTC; D gene: TRBD1; J gene: TRBJ2-1; clone size: -; V gene: TRBV3-1/TRBV3-2
CDR3 protein: CASSPLTEASSDNYGYTF; CDR3 DNA: TGTGCCAGCAGCCCTTTGACGGAGGCTTCTTCCGATAACTATGGCTACACCTTC; D gene: -; J gene: TRBJ1-2; clone size: -; V gene: TRBV28
CDR3 protein: CAISDGQNYNEQFF; CDR3 DNA: TGTGCCATCAGTGACGGACAGAACTACAATGAGCAGTTCTTC; D gene: -; J gene: TRBJ2-1; clone size: -; V gene: TRBV10-3